This T cell receptor beta chain was sequenced in a study of blood T cell repertoires in COVID-19. For the study at large: Material from acute and convalescent COVID-19 was sourced from the United States, Italy and Spain. From T cells, B-cell-depleted T cells, or PBMCs came the material, which was cDNA or gDNA.

The V gene lost 4 bases and the J gene lost 7 bases, with 21 bases spanning the gap. The CDR3 consists of 16 residues. Germline assignment: CDR1 SGHRS and CDR2 YFSETQ. In the original processing: Estimates of nucleated cell counts were drawn from the amplification of reference gene primers. TCRdb keeps only in-frame clones here, not all; method: immunoSEQ multiplex PCR. The V and J calls and clone size are taken from that table; D and trimming were inferred from the DNA. The sample yields 200,000 to 250,000 clones, approximately 85% seen once. The chain links TRBV5-1 to TRBJ2-1; D is perhaps TRBD2 (5 bases). Sequenced material: peripheral blood. This TCR came from a man aged 50 or older with COVID-19, enrolled during active disease. The CDR3 DNA reads TGCGCCAGCAGCCCCCGAGGGTTTTTGGGCGGGAATGAGCAGTTCTTC. Encoded protein: CASSPRGFLGGNEQFF.